This T cell receptor (beta chain) was documented in a study of T cell clonality in common variable immunodeficiency. This CDR3 comprises 14 residues. Trimming at V came to 3 bases and at J to 5 bases, leaving 2 bases not matched to a gene. There are many counts of this clone. With the read ending 3 residues before the CDR3 end, the germline J gene is used to fill in that end. The table came from immunoSEQ multiplex PCR; TCRdb's copy has only in-frame clones and leaves some out. The sample is made up of approximately 81,000 clones, none counted only once. The chain has TRBV12-3 or TRBV12-4 and TRBJ1-1, with 11 bases that match TRBD1. The sequence was obtained from a person aged 18 to 70 in good health. Sequencing was done on a sample of peripheral blood mononuclear cells. CDR3: CASSLGQGGTEAFF. Partial CDR3 DNA: TGTGCCAGCAGTTTGGGACAGGGGGGGACTGAA.